This T cell receptor (beta chain) derives from a study of cytomegalovirus exposure and HLA in healthy donors. Study-wide background: Inside one of the first data releases sat roughly 80 million unique TCRs taken from HLA-typed donors. Among the 398 genotyped donors, approximately 82% were placed in the Caucasian-associated ancestry cluster. Regarding the study as a whole: Later analysis identified around 15,000 TCR beta sequences associated with HLA alleles, using a false discovery rate threshold of 0.05. As immune exposure information, only CMV serostatus was available.

Trimming removed 6 bases from V and 4 bases from J, with 18 bases in between. This CDR3 comprises 15 residues. Germline V CDR1 and CDR2: SGHTA, FQGNSA. With respect to this clone: What it binds is unknown.

PCR was performed using 60 Vbeta and 13 Jbeta primers. Clones were read by immunoSEQ multiplex PCR, and TCRdb kept only the in-frame ones, dropping some. The sample contains about 230,000 clones, around 84% of which appear only once. The sample consisted of PBMCs. The TCR originated in a girl aged 2-10 years in good health and CMV-seronegative. The rearrangement links TRBV7-2 to TRBJ1-2; no reliable D call. This CDR3 reads CASSFHDTHPYGYTF. The CDR3 nucleotides are TGTGCCAGCAGTTTCCATGACACACACCCCTATGGCTACACCTTC.